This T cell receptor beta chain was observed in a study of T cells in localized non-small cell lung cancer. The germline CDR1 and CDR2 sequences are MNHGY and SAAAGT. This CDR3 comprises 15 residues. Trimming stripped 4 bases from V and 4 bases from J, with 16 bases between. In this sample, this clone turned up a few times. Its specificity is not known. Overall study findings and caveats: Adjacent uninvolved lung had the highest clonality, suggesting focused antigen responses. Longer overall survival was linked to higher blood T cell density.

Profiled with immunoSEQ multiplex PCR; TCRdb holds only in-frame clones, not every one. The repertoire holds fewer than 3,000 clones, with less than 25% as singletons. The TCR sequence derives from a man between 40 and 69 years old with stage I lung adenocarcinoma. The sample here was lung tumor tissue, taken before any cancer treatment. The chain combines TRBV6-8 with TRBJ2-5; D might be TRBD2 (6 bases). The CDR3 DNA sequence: TGTGCCAGCAGTTTAGACTCTCGGGGAGGAGAGACCCAGTACTTC. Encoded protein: CASSLDSRGGETQYF.